The rows below give T cell receptor beta chains drawn from one sample of a study of circulating CD8 cells and anti-PD-1 response in melanoma. TCRdb re-derived calls from the reads in MiXCR, one entry per CDR3 protein. Counted here are roughly 1,500 distinct CDR3 sequences, 7.5% to 10% occurring once; the ten biggest clones make up 5% to 6.5%. The input for sequencing was CD8+ T cells from PBMCs, taken at baseline or after one month of anti-PD-1 therapy (not recorded which). These receptors were obtained from a human donor with melanoma. CDR3s include the opening cysteine and the closing phenylalanine or tryptophan.

J	V	CDR3
TRBJ1-2	TRBV27	CASSFDGGWGYTF
TRBJ2-3	TRBV2	CASSESQAGTSTDTQYF
TRBJ1-1	TRBV5-6	CASSTRDRANTEAFF
TRBJ2-2	TRBV19	CASNTLGTGELFF
TRBJ2-3	TRBV2	CASSDSHSTDTQYF
TRBJ2-7	TRBV7-2	CASSSTAPTYEQYF
TRBJ1-6	TRBV20-1	CSASSSSEGYNSPLHF
TRBJ1-1	TRBV5-1	CASSLMGGLNTEAFF
TRBJ1-1	TRBV6-1	CASSVSETEAFF
TRBJ2-2	TRBV7-8	CASSLVNLGLFF
TRBJ1-1	TRBV4-1	CASSQRLDTEAFF
TRBJ2-7	TRBV19	CASSTRAGWEQYF
TRBJ2-2	TRBV27	CASTPGRGGELFF
TRBJ1-2	TRBV2	CASSEGALRNYGYTF
TRBJ2-7	TRBV19	CASSGGSSYEQYF
TRBJ1-1	TRBV20-1	CSARQVTEAFF
TRBJ2-7	TRBV4-1	CASSQVNSGFYEQYF
TRBJ1-1	TRBV19	CASSRWEDKNTEAFF
TRBJ2-2	TRBV4-2	CASSQDLLGGELFF
TRBJ1-1	TRBV9	CASSVGDPNTEAFF
TRBJ2-7	TRBV29-1	CSVRLESSYEQYF
TRBJ2-1	TRBV19	CASRIMGGHNEQFF
TRBJ2-7	TRBV19	CASSTAEWTNNNEQYF
TRBJ2-7	TRBV19	CATSGGNYEQYF
TRBJ2-7	TRBV19	CASSPQQGPYEQYF
TRBJ1-1	TRBV19	CASREAGNTEAFF
TRBJ1-2	TRBV4-1	CASSQEGQGDGYTF
TRBJ2-3	TRBV19	CASSPDTDTQYF
TRBJ2-7	TRBV13	CASSLESGGYEQYF
TRBJ2-3	TRBV7-3	CASSLTSGGPLSADTQYF
TRBJ2-1	TRBV12-3/TRBV12-4	CASSLGGGEQFF
TRBJ2-2	TRBV9	CASGTAVNTGELFF
TRBJ1-1	TRBV28	CASSFGGGAEAFF
TRBJ2-7	TRBV27	CASSLQGQAPYEQYF
TRBJ2-3	TRBV5-6	CASSLGLGTWEDTQYF
TRBJ2-7	TRBV7-2	CASSLAASGSYEQYF
TRBJ2-1	TRBV2	CASSAPTGAYNEQFF
TRBJ2-7	TRBV27	CASSLSSWGAYEQYF
TRBJ2-3	TRBV19	CASNLGLLADTQYF
TRBJ2-7	TRBV7-9	CASSPTNQGVYEQYF
TRBJ2-7	TRBV6-5	CASSYYQDSYEQYF
TRBJ2-3	TRBV19	CASRPGQLRTDTQYF
TRBJ2-3	TRBV9	CASSVGSTDTQYF
TRBJ1-1	TRBV3-1	CASSQDTPGAAGTEAFF
TRBJ2-3	TRBV7-2	CASSPVGQGDTQYF
TRBJ2-7	TRBV19	CASSIAGDEQYF
TRBJ2-7	TRBV19	CASSLSTGSLDEQYF
TRBJ2-7	TRBV12-5	CASGFTGDHEQYF